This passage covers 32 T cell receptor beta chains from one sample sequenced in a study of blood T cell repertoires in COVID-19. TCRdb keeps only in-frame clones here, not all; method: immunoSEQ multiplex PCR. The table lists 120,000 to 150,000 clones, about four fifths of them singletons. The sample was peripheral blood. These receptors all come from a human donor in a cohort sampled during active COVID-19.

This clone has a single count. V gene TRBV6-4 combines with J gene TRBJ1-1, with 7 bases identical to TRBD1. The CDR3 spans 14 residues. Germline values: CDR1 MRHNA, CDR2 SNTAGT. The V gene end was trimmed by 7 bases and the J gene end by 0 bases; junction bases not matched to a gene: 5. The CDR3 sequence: CASMRGQLNTEAFF. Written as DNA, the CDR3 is TGTGCCAGCATGAGGGGACAGTTGAACACTGAAGCTTTCTTT.

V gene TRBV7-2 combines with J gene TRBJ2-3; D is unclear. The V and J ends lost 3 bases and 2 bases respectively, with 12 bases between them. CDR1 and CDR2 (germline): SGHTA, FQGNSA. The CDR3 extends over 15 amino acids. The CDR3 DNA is TGTGCCAGCAGCTTGGCCCCGCTGTCCACAGATACGCAGTATTTT. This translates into CASSLAPLSTDTQYF.

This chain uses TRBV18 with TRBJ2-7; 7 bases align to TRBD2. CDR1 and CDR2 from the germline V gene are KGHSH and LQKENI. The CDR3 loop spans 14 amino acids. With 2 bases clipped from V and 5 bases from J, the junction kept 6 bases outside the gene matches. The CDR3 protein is CASSPGGDSDEQYF. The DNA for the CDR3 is TGTGCCAGCTCACCAGGGGGGGACTCGGACGAGCAGTACTTC.

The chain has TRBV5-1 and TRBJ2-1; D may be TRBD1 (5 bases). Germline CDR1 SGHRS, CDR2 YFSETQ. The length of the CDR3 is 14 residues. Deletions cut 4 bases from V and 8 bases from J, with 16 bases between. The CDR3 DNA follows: TGCGCCAGCAGCCTGGAAGGCCCCAGGGATGAGCAGTTCTTC. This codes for CASSLEGPRDEQFF.

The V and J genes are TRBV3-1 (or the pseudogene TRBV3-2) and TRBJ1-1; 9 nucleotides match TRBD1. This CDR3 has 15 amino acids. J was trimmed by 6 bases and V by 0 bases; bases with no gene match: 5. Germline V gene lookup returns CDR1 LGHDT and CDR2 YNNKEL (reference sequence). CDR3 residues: CASSQEGGQGAEAFF. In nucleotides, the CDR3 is TGTGCCAGCAGCCAAGAAGGGGGACAGGGCGCTGAAGCTTTCTTT.

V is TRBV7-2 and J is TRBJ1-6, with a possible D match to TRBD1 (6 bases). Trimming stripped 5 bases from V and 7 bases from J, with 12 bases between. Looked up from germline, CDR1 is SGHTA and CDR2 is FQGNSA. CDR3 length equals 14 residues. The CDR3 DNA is TGTGCCAGCAGCCCGTGGGACACCAATTCACCCCTCCACTTT. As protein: CASSPWDTNSPLHF.

DNA for the CDR3: TGCGCCAGTAACACAGGGGGCGCTTTTTCCGAGACCCAGTACTTC. This gives the protein CASNTGGAFSETQYF. This chain connects TRBV5-1 to TRBJ2-5; 9 bases agree with TRBD1. The CDR3 consists of 15 residues. Germline V gene lookup returns CDR1 SGHRS and CDR2 YFSETQ. V dropped 8 bases and J dropped 5; count of bases not matched to a gene: 13. Variable domain in full (rest from reference TRBV5-1 and TRBJ2-5): KAGVTQTPRYLIKTRGQQVTLSCSPISGHRSVSWYQQTPGQGLQFLFEYFSETQRNKGNFPGRFSGRQFSNSRSEMNVSTLELGDSALYLCASNTGGAFSETQYFGPGTRLLVL.

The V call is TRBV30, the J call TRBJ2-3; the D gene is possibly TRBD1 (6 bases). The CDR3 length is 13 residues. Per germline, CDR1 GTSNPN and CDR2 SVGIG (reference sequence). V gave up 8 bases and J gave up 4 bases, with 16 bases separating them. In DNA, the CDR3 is TGTGCCCGAAACAGGGATGGGGCAGATACGCAGTATTTT. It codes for CARNRDGADTQYF.

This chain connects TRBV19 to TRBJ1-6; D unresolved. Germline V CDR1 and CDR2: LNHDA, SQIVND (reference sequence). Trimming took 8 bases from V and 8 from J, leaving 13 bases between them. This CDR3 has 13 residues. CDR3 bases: TGTGCCAGTCAAGACTCGAGGGATTCACCCCTCCACTTT. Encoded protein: CASQDSRDSPLHF.

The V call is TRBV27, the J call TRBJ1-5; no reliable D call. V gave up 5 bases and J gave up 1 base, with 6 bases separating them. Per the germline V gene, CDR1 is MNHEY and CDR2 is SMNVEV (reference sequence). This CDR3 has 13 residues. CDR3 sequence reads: CASSRVSNQPQHF. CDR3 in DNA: TGTGCCAGCAGTCGAGTCAGCAATCAGCCCCAGCATTTT.

Written as DNA, the CDR3 is TGTGCCAGCAGTACCTACAGGGATGAAAAACTGTTTTTT. Its translation: CASSTYRDEKLFF. The genes are TRBV6-2 or TRBV6-3 and TRBJ1-4, with D possibly matching TRBD1 (6 bases). Trimming removed 5 bases at V and 6 bases at J, with 10 bases between. The CDR3 runs to 13 residues. The germline gives CDR1 MNHEY, CDR2 SVGEGT.

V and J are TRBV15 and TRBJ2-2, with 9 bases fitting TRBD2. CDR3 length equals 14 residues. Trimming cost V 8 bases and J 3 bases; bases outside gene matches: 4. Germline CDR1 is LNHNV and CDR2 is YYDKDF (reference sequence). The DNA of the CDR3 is TGTGCCACCCGAGCGGGGGGCTACACCGGGGAGCTGTTTTTT. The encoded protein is CATRAGGYTGELFF.

The CDR3 DNA reads TGTGCCAGCAGCCGTAACCAGGGGCCAGAGACCCAGTACTTC. Translated: CASSRNQGPETQYF. This sequence joins TRBV9 and TRBJ2-5; possible D gene TRBD1, 6 bases. Germline CDR1 SGDLS, CDR2 YYNGEE. The CDR3 is 14 amino acids. Trimming stripped 4 bases from V and 4 bases from J, with 14 bases between.

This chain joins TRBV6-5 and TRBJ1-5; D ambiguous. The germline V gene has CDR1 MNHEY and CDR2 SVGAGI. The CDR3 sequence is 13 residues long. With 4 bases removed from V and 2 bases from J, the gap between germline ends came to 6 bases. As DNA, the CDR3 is TGTGCCAGCAGTTCGGGTGGCAATCAGCCCCAGCATTTT. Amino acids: CASSSGGNQPQHF.

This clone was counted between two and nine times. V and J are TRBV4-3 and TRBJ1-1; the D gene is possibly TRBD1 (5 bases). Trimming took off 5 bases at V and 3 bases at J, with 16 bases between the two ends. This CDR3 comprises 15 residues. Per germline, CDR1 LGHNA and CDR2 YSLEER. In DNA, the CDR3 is TGCGCCAGCAGCAACCAGGGTATCGTAGACACTGAAGCTTTCTTT. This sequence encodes CASSNQGIVDTEAFF.

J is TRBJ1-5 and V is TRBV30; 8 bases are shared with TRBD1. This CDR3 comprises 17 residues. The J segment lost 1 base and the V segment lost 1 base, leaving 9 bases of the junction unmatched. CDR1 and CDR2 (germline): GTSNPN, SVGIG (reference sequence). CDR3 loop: CAWSAGQGDRSNQPQHF. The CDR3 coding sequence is TGTGCCTGGAGTGCCGGACAGGGCGATCGGAGCAATCAGCCCCAGCATTTT.

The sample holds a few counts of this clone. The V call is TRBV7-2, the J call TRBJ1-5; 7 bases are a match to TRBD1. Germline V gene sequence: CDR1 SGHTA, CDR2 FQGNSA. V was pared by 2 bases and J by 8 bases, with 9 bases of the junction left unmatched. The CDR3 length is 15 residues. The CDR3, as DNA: TGTGCCAGCAGCTTAACAGGGGACCCCACGGAGCCCCAGCATTTT. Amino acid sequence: CASSLTGDPTEPQHF.

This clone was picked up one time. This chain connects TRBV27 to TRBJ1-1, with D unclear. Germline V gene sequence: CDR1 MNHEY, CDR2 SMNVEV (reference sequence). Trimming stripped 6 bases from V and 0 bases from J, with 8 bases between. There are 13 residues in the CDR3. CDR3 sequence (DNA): TGTGCCAGCAGATCCCCATTGAACACTGAAGCTTTCTTT. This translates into CASRSPLNTEAFF.

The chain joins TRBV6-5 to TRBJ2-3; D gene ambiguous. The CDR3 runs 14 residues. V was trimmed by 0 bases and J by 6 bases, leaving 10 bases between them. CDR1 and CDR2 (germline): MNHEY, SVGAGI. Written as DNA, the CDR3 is TGTGCCAGCAGTTACTCGATCCTGGAGGATACGCAGTATTTT. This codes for CASSYSILEDTQYF.

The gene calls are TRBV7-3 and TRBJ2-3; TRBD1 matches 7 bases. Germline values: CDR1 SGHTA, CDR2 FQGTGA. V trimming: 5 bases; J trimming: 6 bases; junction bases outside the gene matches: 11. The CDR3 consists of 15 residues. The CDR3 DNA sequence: TGTGCCAGCAGCCCAAGACAGGGTAGGGCCGATACGCAGTATTTT. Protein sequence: CASSPRQGRADTQYF.

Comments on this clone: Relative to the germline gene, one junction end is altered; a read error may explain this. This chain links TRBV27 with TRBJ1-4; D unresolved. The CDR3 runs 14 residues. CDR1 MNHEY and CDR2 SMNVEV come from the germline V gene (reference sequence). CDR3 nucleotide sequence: TGTGCCAGTAGTTTTGGGCGCGCAGGCGAAAAACTGTTTTTT. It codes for CASSFGRAGEKLFF.

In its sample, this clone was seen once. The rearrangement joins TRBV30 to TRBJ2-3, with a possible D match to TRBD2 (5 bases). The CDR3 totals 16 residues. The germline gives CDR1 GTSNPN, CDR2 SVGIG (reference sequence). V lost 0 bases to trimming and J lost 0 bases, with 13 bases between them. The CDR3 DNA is TGTGCCTGGAGTGTATATGGGCGGGCGAGCACAGATACGCAGTATTTT. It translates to CAWSVYGRASTDTQYF. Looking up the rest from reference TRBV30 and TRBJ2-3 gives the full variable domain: SQTIHQWPATLVQPVGSPLSLECTVEGTSNPNLYWYRQAAGRGLQLLFYSVGIGQISSEVPQNLSASRPQDRQFILSSKKLLLSDSGFYLCAWSVYGRASTDTQYFGPGTRLTVL.

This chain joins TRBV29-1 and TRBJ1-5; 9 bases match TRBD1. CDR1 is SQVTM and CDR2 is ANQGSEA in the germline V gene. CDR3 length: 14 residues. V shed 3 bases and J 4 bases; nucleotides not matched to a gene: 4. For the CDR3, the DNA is TGCAGCGTTGAGACAGGGGGATATAATCAGCCCCAGCATTTT. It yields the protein CSVETGGYNQPQHF.

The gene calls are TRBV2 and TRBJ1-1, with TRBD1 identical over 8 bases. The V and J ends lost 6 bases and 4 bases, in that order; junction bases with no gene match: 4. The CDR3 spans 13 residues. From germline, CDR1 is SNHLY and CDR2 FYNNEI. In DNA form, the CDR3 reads TGTGCCAGCAGGGACAGGGAAGGCACTGAAGCTTTCTTT. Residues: CASRDREGTEAFF. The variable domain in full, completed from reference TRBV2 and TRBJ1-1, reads EPEVTQTPSHQVTQMGQEVILRCVPISNHLYFYWYRQILGQKVEFLVSFYNNEISEKSEIFDDQFSVERPDGSNFTLKIRSTKLEDSAMYFCASRDREGTEAFFGQGTRLTVV.

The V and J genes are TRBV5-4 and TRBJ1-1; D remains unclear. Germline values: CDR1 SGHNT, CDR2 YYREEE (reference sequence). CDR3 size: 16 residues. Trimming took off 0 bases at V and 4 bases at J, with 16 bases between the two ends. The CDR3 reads CASSLAGEGVGTEAFF. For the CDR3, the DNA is TGTGCCAGCAGCTTGGCCGGAGAGGGTGTGGGCACTGAAGCTTTCTTT. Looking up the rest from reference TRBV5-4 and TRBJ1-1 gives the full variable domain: ETGVTQSPTHLIKTRGQQVTLRCSSQSGHNTVSWYQQALGQGPQFIFQYYREEENGRGNFPPRFSGLQFPNYSSELNVNALELDDSALYLCASSLAGEGVGTEAFFGQGTRLTVV.

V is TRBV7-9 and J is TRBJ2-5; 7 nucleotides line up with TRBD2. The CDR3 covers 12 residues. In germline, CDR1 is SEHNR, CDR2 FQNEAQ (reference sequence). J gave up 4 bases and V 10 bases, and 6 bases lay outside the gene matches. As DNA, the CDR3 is TGTGCCACTCGGGGGGTTTCAGAGACCCAGTACTTC. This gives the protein CATRGVSETQYF.

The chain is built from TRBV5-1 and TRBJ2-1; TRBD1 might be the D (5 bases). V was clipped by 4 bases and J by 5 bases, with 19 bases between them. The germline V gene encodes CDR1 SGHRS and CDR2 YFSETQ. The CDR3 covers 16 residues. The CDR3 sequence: CASSRQGFGPNNEQFF. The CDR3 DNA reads TGCGCCAGCAGCCGTCAGGGTTTTGGCCCCAACAATGAGCAGTTCTTC.

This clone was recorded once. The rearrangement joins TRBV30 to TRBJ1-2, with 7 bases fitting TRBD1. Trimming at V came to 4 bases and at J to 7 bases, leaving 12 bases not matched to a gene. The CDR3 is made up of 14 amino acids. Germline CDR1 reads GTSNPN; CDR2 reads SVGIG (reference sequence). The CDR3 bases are TGTGCCTGGACGACAGGGCTACAAGGGGGTGGCTACACCTTC. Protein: CAWTTGLQGGGYTF.

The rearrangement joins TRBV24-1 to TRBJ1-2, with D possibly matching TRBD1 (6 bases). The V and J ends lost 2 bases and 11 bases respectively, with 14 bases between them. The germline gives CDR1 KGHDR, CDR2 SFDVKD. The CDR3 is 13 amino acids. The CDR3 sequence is CATSDSGTKEYTF. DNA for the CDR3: TGTGCCACCAGTGATTCCGGGACAAAGGAGTACACCTTC.

DNA for the CDR3: TGTGCCAGCAGTTTATTGAGGTACAATGAGCAGTTCTTC. As protein: CASSLLRYNEQFF. The chain is built from TRBV27 and TRBJ2-1; D uncertain. V was pared by 1 base and J by 4 bases, with 5 bases between. This CDR3 has 13 amino acids. Germline assignment: CDR1 MNHEY and CDR2 SMNVEV (reference sequence).

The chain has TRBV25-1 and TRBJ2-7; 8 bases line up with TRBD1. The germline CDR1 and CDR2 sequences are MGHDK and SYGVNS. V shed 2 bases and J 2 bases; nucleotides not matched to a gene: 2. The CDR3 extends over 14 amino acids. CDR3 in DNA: TGTGCCAGCAGTGAAGACAGGGGTCCCTACGAGCAGTACTTC. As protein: CASSEDRGPYEQYF.

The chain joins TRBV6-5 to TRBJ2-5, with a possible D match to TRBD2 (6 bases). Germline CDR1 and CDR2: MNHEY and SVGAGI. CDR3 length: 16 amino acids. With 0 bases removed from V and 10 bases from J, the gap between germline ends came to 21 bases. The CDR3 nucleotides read TGTGCCAGCAGTTACTCGAGAGGGCTTCGGGGGAGCGGCCAGTACTTC. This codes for CASSYSRGLRGSGQYF.